The 3 T cell receptor beta chains below come from one sample, sequenced in a study of blood T cell repertoires in COVID-19. The data were produced by immunoSEQ multiplex PCR, yet TCRdb's version contains in-frame clones alone and is incomplete. The sample has roughly 32,000 clones, around 90% seen once. Specimen: peripheral blood. The receptor source for this set is a man aged 45 to 65 with active or convalescent COVID-19.

The chain links TRBV13 to TRBJ2-3; D is perhaps TRBD1 (6 bases). Germline-derived CDR1 and CDR2 are PRHDT and FYEKMQ (reference sequence). Deletions cut 5 bases from V and 5 bases from J, with 11 bases between. The CDR3 has 13 amino acids. The CDR3 region is CASSLRGIDTQYF. DNA of the CDR3: TGTGCCAGCAGCCTAAGGGGGATAGATACGCAGTATTTT. Full variable domain (rest looked up from reference TRBV13 and TRBJ2-3): AAGVIQSPRHLIKEKRETATLKCYPIPRHDTVYWYQQGPGQDPQFLISFYEKMQSDKGSIPDRFSAQQFSDYHSELNMSSLELGDSALYFCASSLRGIDTQYFGPGTRLTVL.

The J gene is TRBJ1-6, the V gene TRBV19; perhaps TRBD1 as D (5 bases). In germline, CDR1 is LNHDA, CDR2 SQIVND (reference sequence). Deletions cut 4 bases from V and 0 bases from J, with 19 bases between. The CDR3 totals 19 residues. The DNA for the CDR3 is TGTGCCAGTAGTACCTTCCCCAACCGGGGGAGCTCCTATAATTCACCCCTCCACTTT. This gives the protein CASSTFPNRGSSYNSPLHF.

This clone was seen a few times. The chain combines TRBV19 with TRBJ1-4; D ambiguous. This CDR3 comprises 13 residues. CDR1 is LNHDA, CDR2 SQIVND, per germline (reference sequence). V gave up 0 bases and J gave up 5 bases, with 4 bases separating them. The CDR3 reads CASSIDRNEKLFF. The CDR3, as DNA: TGTGCCAGTAGTATAGACAGGAATGAAAAACTGTTTTTT.